This T cell receptor (beta chain) was obtained from a study of cytomegalovirus exposure and HLA in healthy donors. Study-level findings and limits: A later look showed TCR association rates differing by HLA locus, highest for DRB1 and lowest for HLA-C. After further analysis at a later stage, 16,951 TCR beta sequences were associated with HLA alleles at 0.05 false discovery rate.

It was with 60 Vbeta and 13 Jbeta primers that the PCR ran. Libraries were prepared by immunoSEQ multiplex PCR; TCRdb keeps only in-frame clonotypes and omits some of them. The repertoire holds 35,000 to 50,000 clones, with approximately 47% as singletons. Donors were nominally healthy when sampled, though unrecorded immune exposures were likely. Germline V gives CDR1 MDHEN, CDR2 SYDVKM. This CDR3 region has 15 residues. With respect to this clone: Its antigen remains unidentified. One end of the junction fails to match germline, which may point to a read error.

The V gene is TRBV28, the J gene TRBJ1-5; 9 bases match TRBD1. The sequenced material came from PBMCs. This TCR derives from a man aged 55-75 years in good health and CMV-seronegative. The DNA for the CDR3 is TGTGCCAGCAGTATCTCGGACAGGGGCAACCAGCCCCAGCATTTT. As protein: CASSISDRGNQPQHF. Filled out from reference TRBV28 and TRBJ1-5, the complete variable domain reads DVKVTQSSRYLVKRTGEKVFLECVQDMDHENMFWYRQDPGLGLRLIYFSYDVKMKEKGDIPEGYSVSREKKERFSLILESASTNQTSMYLCASSISDRGNQPQHFGDGTRLSIL.